This T cell receptor beta chain stems from a study of human CD8 memory T cell subsets. Findings of the study overall: Chao1 estimates suggested stem-like memory T cells exceeded precursor exhausted T cells in diversity. In this study, sequencing was restricted to T cell receptor beta chains only.

The TCR beta sequencing libraries came from UMI-labeled 5' RACE. Source study methods: Functional CDR3 beta clonotype counts ranged from about 2,600 to 20,000 in each TCR beta library. Each CDR3 protein gets one entry in TCRdb, which reprocessed the 5' RACE reads and gives no DNA. TCRdb's processing, not the authors', yielded these V and J calls. The listing contains approximately 12,000 distinct CDR3 sequences. Concerning this clonotype: The antigen is undetermined.

CDR1 and CDR2 from the germline V gene are MNHEY and SVGEGT. This CDR3 spans 14 amino acids. Sequenced material: CD8+ T cells from PBMCs. The rearrangement uses TRBV6-2 or TRBV6-3 and TRBJ1-2. This sequence was found in a human donor in good health. CDR3 amino acids: CASSYGSQLYGYTF.